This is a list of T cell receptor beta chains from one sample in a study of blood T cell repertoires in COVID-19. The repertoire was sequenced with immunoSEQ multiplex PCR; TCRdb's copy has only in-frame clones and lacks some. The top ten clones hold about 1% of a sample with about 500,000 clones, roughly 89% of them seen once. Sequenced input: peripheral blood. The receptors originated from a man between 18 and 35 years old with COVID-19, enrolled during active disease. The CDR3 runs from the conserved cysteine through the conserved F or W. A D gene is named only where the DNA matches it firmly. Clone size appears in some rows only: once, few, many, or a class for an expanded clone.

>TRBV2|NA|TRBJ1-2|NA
CASSHEAQSYGYTF
TGTGCCAGCAGCCATGAAGCACAGAGCTATGGCTACACCTTC
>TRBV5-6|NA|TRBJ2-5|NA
CASKPQGEETQYF
TGTGCCAGCAAGCCACAGGGAGAAGAGACCCAGTACTTC
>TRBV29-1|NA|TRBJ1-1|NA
CSVGSRANTEAFF
TGCAGCGTTGGGAGCAGGGCGAACACTGAAGCTTTCTTT
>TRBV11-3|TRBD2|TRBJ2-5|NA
CASSPRTSGAQETQYF
TGTGCCAGCAGCCCTCGGACTAGCGGGGCCCAAGAGACCCAGTACTTC
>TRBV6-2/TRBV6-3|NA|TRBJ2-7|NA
CASSYGQSYEQYF
TGTGCCAGCAGTTACGGGCAGTCCTACGAGCAGTACTTC
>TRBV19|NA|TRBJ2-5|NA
CASSPTPTEPLETQYF
TGTGCCAGTAGTCCCACACCAACCGAACCTCTGGAGACCCAGTACTTC
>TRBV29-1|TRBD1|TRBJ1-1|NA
CTYRGGDTEAFF
TGCACCTACAGGGGCGGGGACACTGAAGCTTTCTTT
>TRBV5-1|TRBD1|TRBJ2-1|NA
CASSPGQGSYNEQFF
TGCGCCAGCAGCCCGGGACAGGGCTCCTACAATGAGCAGTTCTTC
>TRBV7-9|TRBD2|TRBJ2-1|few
CASSLGLAGLSADEQFF
TGTGCCAGCAGCTTAGGATTAGCGGGCCTCTCGGCCGATGAGCAGTTCTTC
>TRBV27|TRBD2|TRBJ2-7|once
CASRNRLAGAHEQYF
TGTGCCAGCAGAAATCGACTAGCGGGAGCCCACGAGCAGTACTTC
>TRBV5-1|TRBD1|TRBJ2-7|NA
CASANSDRSSYEQYF
TGCGCCAGCGCCAACTCGGACAGGAGCTCCTACGAGCAGTACTTC
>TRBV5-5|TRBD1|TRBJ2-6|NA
CASSLVTGTGANVLTF
TGTGCCAGCAGCTTGGTGACAGGGACTGGGGCCAACGTCCTGACTTTC
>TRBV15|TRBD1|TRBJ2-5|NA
CATSRGWQGALAETQYF
TGTGCCACCAGCAGAGGGTGGCAGGGGGCTCTCGCAGAGACCCAGTACTTC
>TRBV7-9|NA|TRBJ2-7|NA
CASSARGGLAVPYEQYF
TGTGCCAGCAGCGCGAGGGGGGGCCTAGCGGTGCCCTACGAGCAGTACTTC
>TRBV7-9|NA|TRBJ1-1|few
CASSSGRADTEAFF
TGTGCCAGCAGCTCGGGCAGGGCGGACACTGAAGCTTTCTTT
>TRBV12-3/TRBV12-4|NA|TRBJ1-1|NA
CASSVRVYTEAFF
TGTGCCAGCAGTGTCAGGGTATACACTGAAGCTTTCTTT
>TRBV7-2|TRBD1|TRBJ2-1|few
CASSPKSWDRGNNEQFF
TGTGCCAGCAGCCCCAAGAGCTGGGACAGGGGGAACAATGAGCAGTTCTTC
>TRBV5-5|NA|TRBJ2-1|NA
CASSLRYNEQFF
TGTGCCAGCAGCTTGCGCTACAATGAGCAGTTCTTC
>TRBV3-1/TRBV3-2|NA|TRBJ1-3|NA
CASSLQGSGNTIYF
TGTGCCAGCAGTCTACAGGGCTCTGGAAACACCATATATTTT
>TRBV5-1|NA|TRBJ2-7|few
CASSQTESYEQYF
TGCGCCAGCAGCCAGACAGAGTCCTACGAGCAGTACTTC
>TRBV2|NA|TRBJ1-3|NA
CASSGRGVSYSGNTIYF
TGTGCCAGCAGTGGACGCGGGGTCTCTTACTCTGGAAACACCATATATTTT
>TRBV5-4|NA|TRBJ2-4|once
CASSSAAGENIQYF
TGTGCCAGCAGTTCGGCGGCCGGGGAAAACATTCAGTACTTC
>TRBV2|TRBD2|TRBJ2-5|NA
CASTLLAGEETQYF
TGTGCCAGCACCCTACTAGCGGGGGAAGAGACCCAGTACTTC
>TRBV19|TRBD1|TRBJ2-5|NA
CASRDRGFQETQYF
TGTGCCAGTCGAGACAGGGGCTTCCAAGAGACCCAGTACTTC
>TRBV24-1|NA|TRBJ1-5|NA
CATSDFGQPQHF
TGTGCCACCAGTGATTTCGGTCAGCCCCAGCATTTT
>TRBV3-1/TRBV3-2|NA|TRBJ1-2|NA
CASSPLPGDGYTF
TGTGCCAGCAGCCCCCTGCCAGGGGATGGCTACACCTTC
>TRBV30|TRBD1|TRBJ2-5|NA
CAWMGQGTEGTQYF
TGTGCCTGGATGGGACAGGGGACAGAAGGGACCCAGTACTTC
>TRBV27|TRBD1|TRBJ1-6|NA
CASSEQGPYNSPLHF
TGTGCCAGCAGTGAACAGGGGCCTTATAATTCACCCCTCCACTTT
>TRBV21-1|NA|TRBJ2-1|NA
CASSKVSGIGYNEQFF
TGTGCCAGCAGCAAAGTCAGCGGGATAGGCTACAATGAGCAGTTCTTC
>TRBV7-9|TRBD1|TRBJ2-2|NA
CASSRQGAAGELFF
TGTGCCAGCAGCCGACAGGGGGCGGCCGGGGAGCTGTTTTTT
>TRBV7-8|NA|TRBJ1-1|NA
CASSATVRTEAFF
TGTGCCAGCAGCGCCACGGTTCGCACTGAAGCTTTCTTT
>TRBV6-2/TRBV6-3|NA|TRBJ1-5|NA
CASSRDISYQPQHF
TGTGCCAGCAGCCGGGACATTAGCTATCAGCCCCAGCATTTT
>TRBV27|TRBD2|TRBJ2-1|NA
CASSSGLAVNEQFF
TGTGCCAGCAGTTCCGGACTAGCGGTGAATGAGCAGTTCTTC
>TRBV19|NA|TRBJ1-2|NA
CASSIGAPVRGKGYTF
TGTGCCAGTAGTATAGGTGCCCCTGTCCGGGGGAAAGGCTACACCTTC
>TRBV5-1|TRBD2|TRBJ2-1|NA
CASSNGLAGSSYNEQFF
TGCGCCAGCAGCAACGGACTAGCGGGGAGCTCCTACAATGAGCAGTTCTTC
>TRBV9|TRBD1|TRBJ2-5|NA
CASKRTGERTQYF
TGTGCCAGCAAGAGAACAGGGGAACGGACCCAGTACTTC
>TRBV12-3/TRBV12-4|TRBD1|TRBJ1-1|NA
CASRTQGEAFF
TGTGCCAGCAGGACACAGGGGGAAGCTTTCTTT
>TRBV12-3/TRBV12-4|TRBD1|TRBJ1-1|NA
CASSALTGTEAFF
TGTGCCAGCAGTGCACTGACAGGGACTGAAGCTTTCTTT
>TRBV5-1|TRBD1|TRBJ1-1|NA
CASSPGQGAMDTEAFF
TGCGCCAGCAGCCCAGGACAGGGGGCGATGGACACTGAAGCTTTCTTT
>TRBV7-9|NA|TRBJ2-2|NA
CASSLDRTNTGELFF
TGTGCCAGCAGCTTAGACAGGACGAACACCGGGGAGCTGTTTTTT
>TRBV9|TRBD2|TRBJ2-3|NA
CASSKKATSGSTDTQYF
TGTGCCAGCAGCAAAAAGGCGACTAGCGGGTCCACAGATACGCAGTATTTT
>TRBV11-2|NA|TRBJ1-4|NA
CASRRDMLNEKLFF
TGTGCCAGCAGGCGCGACATGTTGAATGAAAAACTGTTTTTT
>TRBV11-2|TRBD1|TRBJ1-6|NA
CASSTLQGRRWKSLHF
TGTGCCAGCAGCACCTTACAGGGGAGGCGATGGAAATCCCTCCACTTT
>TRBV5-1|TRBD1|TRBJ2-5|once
CASSFPPRTGWETQYF
TGCGCCAGCAGCTTCCCCCCCAGGACAGGGTGGGAGACCCAGTACTTC
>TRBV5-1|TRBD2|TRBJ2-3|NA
CASRSAGEFTDTQYF
TGCGCCAGCAGATCAGCGGGGGAATTCACAGATACGCAGTATTTT
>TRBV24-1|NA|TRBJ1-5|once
CATSDLDSNQPQHF
TGTGCCACCAGTGACTTGGACAGTAATCAGCCCCAGCATTTT
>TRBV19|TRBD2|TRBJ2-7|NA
CASSPGTSGSYEQYF
TGTGCCAGTAGCCCCGGGACTAGCGGGTCCTACGAGCAGTACTTC
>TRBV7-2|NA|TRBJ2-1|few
CASSLEGGRRRNEQFF
TGTGCCAGCAGCTTAGAGGGAGGCAGACGGAGGAATGAGCAGTTCTTC
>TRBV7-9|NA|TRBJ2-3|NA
CASSETGYTDTQYF
TGTGCCAGCAGCGAGACAGGCTACACAGATACGCAGTATTTT